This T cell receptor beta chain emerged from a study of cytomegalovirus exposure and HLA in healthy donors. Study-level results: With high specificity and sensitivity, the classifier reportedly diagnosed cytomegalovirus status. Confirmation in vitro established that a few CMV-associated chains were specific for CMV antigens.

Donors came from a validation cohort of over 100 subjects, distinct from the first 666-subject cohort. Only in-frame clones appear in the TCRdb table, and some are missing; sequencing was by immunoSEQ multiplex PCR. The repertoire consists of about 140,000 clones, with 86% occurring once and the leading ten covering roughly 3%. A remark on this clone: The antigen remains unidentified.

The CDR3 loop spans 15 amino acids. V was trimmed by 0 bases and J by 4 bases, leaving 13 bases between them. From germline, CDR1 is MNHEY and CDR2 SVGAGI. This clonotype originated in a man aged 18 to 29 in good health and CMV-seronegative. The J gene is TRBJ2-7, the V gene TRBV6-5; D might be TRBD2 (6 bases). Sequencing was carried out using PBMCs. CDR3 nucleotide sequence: TGTGCCAGCAGTTACTCCGCGGGATTGGGGTACGAGCAGTACTTC. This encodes CASSYSAGLGYEQYF.